This TCR beta chain was observed in a study of graft-versus-host responses after intestinal transplantation. Study-wide context: The study gave all recipients anti-thymocyte globulin induction, then tacrolimus and steroids for about 3 years.

CD4 and CD8 responders that proliferated in the reaction were FACS-sorted. This clone occurred a few times. Study-wide results and caveats: The study found high graft-versus-host to host-versus-graft clonal ratios in allografts of patients with graft-donor T cell macrochimerism. Recipient marrow held GvH clones, some first seen in ileum or blood.

The germline V gene encodes CDR1 LGHNA and CDR2 YSLEER. This CDR3 has 14 residues. V gave up 3 bases and J gave up 6 bases, with 13 bases separating them. Produced via immunoSEQ multiplex PCR; TCRdb's table is partial and in-frame only. Among 11,000 to 15,000 clones, 30% to 35% were seen once, and the ten largest hold more than 5.5%. The source of this sequence is a human patient who received an intestinal transplant. Material: alloreactive CD4+ T cells from a mixed lymphocyte reaction culture, obtained before intestinal transplant. The subset: CFSE-low proliferating T cells sorted from roughly six-day pre-transplant mixed lymphocyte reaction (GvH or HvG direction). This chain connects TRBV4-3 to TRBJ2-3; D is perhaps TRBD1 or TRBD2 (7 bases each). CDR3 sequence (DNA): TGCGCCAGCAGCCAGGGAGGGGGCAGGGATACGCAGTATTTT. It translates to CASSQGGGRDTQYF.